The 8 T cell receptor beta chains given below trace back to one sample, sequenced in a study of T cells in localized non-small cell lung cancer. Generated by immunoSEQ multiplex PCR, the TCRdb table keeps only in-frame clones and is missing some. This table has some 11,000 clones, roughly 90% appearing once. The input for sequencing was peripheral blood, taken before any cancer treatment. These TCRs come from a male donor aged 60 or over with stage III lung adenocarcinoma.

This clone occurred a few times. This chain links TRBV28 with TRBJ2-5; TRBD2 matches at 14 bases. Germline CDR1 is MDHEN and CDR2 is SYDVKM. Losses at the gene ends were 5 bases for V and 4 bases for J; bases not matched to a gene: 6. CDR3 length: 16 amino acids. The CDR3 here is CASSTTSGRAGETQYF. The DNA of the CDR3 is TGTGCCAGCAGTACGACTAGCGGGAGGGCGGGAGAGACCCAGTACTTC. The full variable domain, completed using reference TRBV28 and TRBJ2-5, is DVKVTQSSRYLVKRTGEKVFLECVQDMDHENMFWYRQDPGLGLRLIYFSYDVKMKEKGDIPEGYSVSREKKERFSLILESASTNQTSMYLCASSTTSGRAGETQYFGPGTRLLVL.

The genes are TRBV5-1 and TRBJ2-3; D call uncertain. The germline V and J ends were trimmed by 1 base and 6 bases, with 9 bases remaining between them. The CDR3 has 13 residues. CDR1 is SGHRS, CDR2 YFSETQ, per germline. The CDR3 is CASSLTSQDTQYF. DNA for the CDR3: TGCGCCAGCAGCTTGACGTCGCAGGATACGCAGTATTTT.

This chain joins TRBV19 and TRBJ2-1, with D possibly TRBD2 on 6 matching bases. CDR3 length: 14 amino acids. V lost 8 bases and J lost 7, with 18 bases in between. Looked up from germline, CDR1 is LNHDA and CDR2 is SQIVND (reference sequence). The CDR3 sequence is CASSEGRRWNEQFF. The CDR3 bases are TGTGCCAGTTCCGAGGGGAGGAGATGGAATGAGCAGTTCTTC.

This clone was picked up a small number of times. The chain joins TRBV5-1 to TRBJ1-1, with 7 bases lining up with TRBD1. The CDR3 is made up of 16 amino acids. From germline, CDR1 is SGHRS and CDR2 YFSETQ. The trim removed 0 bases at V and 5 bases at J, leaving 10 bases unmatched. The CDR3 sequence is CASSLGVQGRRTEAFF. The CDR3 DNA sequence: TGCGCCAGCAGCTTGGGGGTACAGGGGCGGAGGACTGAAGCTTTCTTT.

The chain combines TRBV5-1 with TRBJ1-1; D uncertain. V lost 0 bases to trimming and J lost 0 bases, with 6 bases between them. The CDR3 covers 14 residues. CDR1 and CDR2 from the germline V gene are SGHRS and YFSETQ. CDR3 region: CASSLVGMNTEAFF. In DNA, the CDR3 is TGCGCCAGCAGCTTGGTAGGAATGAACACTGAAGCTTTCTTT.

Here the CDR3 reads CASSFPWDSTYEQYF. The CDR3 DNA follows: TGTGCCAGCAGTTTCCCGTGGGACAGCACCTACGAGCAGTACTTC. The chain employs TRBV28 and TRBJ2-7; TRBD1 aligns across 7 bases. Germline V gene sequence: CDR1 MDHEN, CDR2 SYDVKM. V shed 3 bases, J shed 2 bases, and the junction held 7 bases outside the gene matches. This CDR3 spans 15 amino acids.

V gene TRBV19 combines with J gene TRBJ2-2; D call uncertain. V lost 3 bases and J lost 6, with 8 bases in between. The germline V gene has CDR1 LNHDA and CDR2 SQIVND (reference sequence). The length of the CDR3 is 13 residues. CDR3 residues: CASSILEAGELFF. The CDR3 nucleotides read TGTGCCAGTAGTATCCTAGAAGCCGGGGAGCTGTTTTTT. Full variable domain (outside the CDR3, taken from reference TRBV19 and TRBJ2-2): DGGITQSPKYLFRKEGQNVTLSCEQNLNHDAMYWYRQDPGQGLRLIYYSQIVNDFQKGDIAEGYSVSREKKESFPLTVTSAQKNPTAFYLCASSILEAGELFFGEGSRLTVL.

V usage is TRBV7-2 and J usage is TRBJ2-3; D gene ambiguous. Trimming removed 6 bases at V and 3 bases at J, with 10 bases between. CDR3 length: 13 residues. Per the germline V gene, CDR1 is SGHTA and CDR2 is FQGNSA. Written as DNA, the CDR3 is TGTGCCAGCAGGACACCGGAGACAGATACGCAGTATTTT. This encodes CASRTPETDTQYF.